Below, 27 T cell receptor beta chains from the same sample are listed, as sequenced in a study of lymphopenia after photon versus proton radiotherapy. Clones were sequenced by immunoSEQ multiplex PCR, and TCRdb holds only the in-frame ones, with some missing. Of approximately 47,000 clones in the sample, 85% were seen once. This specimen was peripheral blood, taken from a patient treated with photon-based radiotherapy. Every receptor here comes from a man aged 40-50 years with gastric cancer.

This chain links TRBV10-3 with TRBJ1-1; D is uncertain. Trimming left V 10 bases short and J 6 bases short, with 18 bases between. The germline V gene has CDR1 ENHRY and CDR2 SYGVKD. The CDR3 loop spans 13 amino acids. The chain's CDR3 is CATRPPSSPEAFF. The DNA for the CDR3 is TGTGCCACCAGGCCACCCTCGTCCCCTGAAGCTTTCTTT.

This clone has only one observation. V gene TRBV5-4 combines with J gene TRBJ2-5, with 9 bases matching TRBD1. The CDR3 has 14 residues. In germline, CDR1 is SGHNT, CDR2 YYREEE (reference sequence). After removal of 4 bases from V and 3 bases from J, the junction contained 4 bases not matched to a gene. CDR3 residues: CASSRQGEEETQYF. DNA for the CDR3: TGTGCCAGCAGCCGACAGGGGGAAGAAGAGACCCAGTACTTC.

This clone was counted a few times. This chain joins TRBV7-2 and TRBJ1-2, with D possibly TRBD1 on 5 matching bases. Trimming removed 7 bases at V and 8 bases at J, with 11 bases between. The CDR3 consists of 11 residues. Looked up from germline, CDR1 is SGHTA and CDR2 is FQGNSA. CDR3 DNA: TGTGCCAGCACCCTCTGGGACGGCTACACCTTC. Amino acid sequence: CASTLWDGYTF.

The J gene is TRBJ2-7, the V gene TRBV19; possibly TRBD2 for D (6 bases). The CDR3 covers 15 residues. Germline CDR1 and CDR2: LNHDA and SQIVND (reference sequence). Between the trimmed V and J ends, which lost 3 bases and 2 bases, there was a span of 14 bases. The CDR3 reads CASSIGGTAPYEQYF. CDR3 bases: TGTGCCAGTAGTATTGGGGGGACGGCCCCCTACGAGCAGTACTTC.

This chain connects TRBV10-3 to TRBJ1-6; 7 nucleotides align to TRBD1. The CDR3 spans 16 residues. Trimming took 3 bases from V and 4 from J; bases not matched to a gene: 6. Looked up from germline, CDR1 is ENHRY and CDR2 is SYGVKD. The CDR3 coding sequence is TGTGCCATCAGTGATCTGGCAGGGGGGTATAATTCACCCCTCCACTTT. It codes for CAISDLAGGYNSPLHF.

This clone was seen only once. The chain employs TRBV7-9 and TRBJ2-3; 12 bases are a match to TRBD1. This CDR3 region has 15 residues. The ends lost 5 bases at V and 6 bases at J; junction bases unmatched: 6. The V gene's germline CDR1 is SEHNR and CDR2 FQNEAQ (reference sequence). The CDR3 DNA reads as TGTGCCAGCAGCCCCGGGACAGGGGGCTCGGATACGCAGTATTTT. This sequence encodes CASSPGTGGSDTQYF.

This clone appeared once. The chain couples TRBV2 to TRBJ2-1, with D maybe TRBD2 (5 bases). V was shortened by 6 bases and J by 3 bases, with 6 bases between the two germline ends. This CDR3 has 12 amino acids. Germline values: CDR1 SNHLY, CDR2 FYNNEI. This CDR3 is CASREDYNEQFF. The CDR3 bases are TGTGCCAGCAGGGAGGACTACAATGAGCAGTTCTTC.

The rearrangement links TRBV5-1 to TRBJ2-2; a weak D match, TRBD2 (6 bases). V was shortened by 3 bases and J by 2 bases, with 14 bases between the two germline ends. The germline CDR1 and CDR2 sequences are SGHRS and YFSETQ. The CDR3 is 16 residues long. Here the CDR3 reads CASSSGGQANTGELFF. CDR3 sequence (DNA): TGCGCCAGCAGCTCCGGAGGGCAGGCTAACACCGGGGAGCTGTTTTTT. The whole variable domain, remainder taken from reference TRBV5-1 and TRBJ2-2, is KAGVTQTPRYLIKTRGQQVTLSCSPISGHRSVSWYQQTPGQGLQFLFEYFSETQRNKGNFPGRFSGRQFSNSRSEMNVSTLELGDSALYLCASSSGGQANTGELFFGEGSRLTVL.

This chain connects TRBV2 to TRBJ1-2; the D is unclear. Trimming took 3 bases from V and 3 from J, leaving 8 bases between them. The CDR3 spans 13 residues. Germline CDR1 and CDR2: SNHLY and FYNNEI. The CDR3 protein is CASSDVTDYGYTF. CDR3 DNA: TGTGCCAGCAGTGATGTTACGGACTATGGCTACACCTTC.

The rearrangement joins TRBV4-2 to TRBJ2-2; D is perhaps TRBD1 or TRBD2 (5 bases each). Trimming removed 0 bases at V and 5 bases at J, with 16 bases between. Germline assignment: CDR1 LGHNA and CDR2 YNFKEQ. The CDR3 extends over 17 amino acids. CDR3 in amino acids: CASSQDRRSGRTGELFF. DNA for the CDR3: TGTGCCAGCAGCCAAGATCGGAGGTCAGGGCGGACCGGGGAGCTGTTTTTT.

The gene calls are TRBV6-1 and TRBJ2-3; tentative D call: TRBD2 (6 bases). Trimming left V 7 bases short and J 3 bases short, with 17 bases between. CDR3 size: 15 residues. Germline CDR1 and CDR2: MNHNS and SASEGT. CDR3 in DNA: TGTGCCAGCACCGGGCTAGCGCAAGAGACAGATACGCAGTATTTT. Translating it yields CASTGLAQETDTQYF.

The sample holds a few counts of this clone. J is TRBJ1-6 and V is TRBV5-1; possibly TRBD1 for D (6 bases). Germline V gene sequence: CDR1 SGHRS, CDR2 YFSETQ. CDR3 length: 19 amino acids. Trimming removed 0 bases from V and 0 bases from J, with 16 bases in between. CDR3 amino acids: CASSLGSTGPSSYNSPLHF. CDR3 nucleotide sequence: TGCGCCAGCAGCTTGGGATCGACAGGCCCGAGCTCCTATAATTCACCCCTCCACTTT.

V and J are TRBV27 and TRBJ1-5; D unresolved. The CDR3 covers 13 residues. CDR1 and CDR2 from the germline V gene are MNHEY and SMNVEV (reference sequence). V was pared by 2 bases and J by 4 bases, with 6 bases between. Written as DNA, the CDR3 is TGTGCCAGCAGTTTAATGGGGAATCAGCCCCAGCATTTT. It is translated as CASSLMGNQPQHF.

The rearrangement joins TRBV10-3 to TRBJ2-5, with 7 positions matching TRBD2. The ends lost 10 bases at V and 3 bases at J; junction bases unmatched: 5. Per the germline V gene, CDR1 is ENHRY and CDR2 is SYGVKD. CDR3 length: 12 amino acids. The CDR3 bases are TGTGCCACACAAGCGGGGAAAGAGACCCAGTACTTC. Amino acids: CATQAGKETQYF.

The chain recombines TRBV4-3 with TRBJ2-3; 13 nucleotides line up with TRBD2. V lost 5 bases to trimming and J lost 7 bases; unmatched junction nucleotides: 6. Per the germline V gene, CDR1 is LGHNA and CDR2 is YSLEER. This CDR3 spans 15 amino acids. The DNA for the CDR3 is TGCGCCAGCAGCGGAACTAGCGGGGGGGCGAATACGCAGTATTTT. Translated: CASSGTSGGANTQYF.

This rearrangement joins TRBV4-1 to TRBJ2-3, with D perhaps TRBD1 (6 bases). Germline CDR1 MGHRA, CDR2 YSYEKL. The CDR3 extends over 16 amino acids. Trimming shortened V by 4 bases and J by 0 bases, and 14 bases separated the two germline ends. CDR3 sequence reads: CASSPTVGASTDTQYF. The CDR3 bases are TGCGCCAGCAGCCCGACCGTGGGGGCTAGCACAGATACGCAGTATTTT.

The chain combines TRBV6-1 with TRBJ2-7; no clear D. The CDR3 contains 13 residues. Germline values: CDR1 MNHNS, CDR2 SASEGT. V was trimmed by 6 bases and J by 2 bases, leaving 11 bases between them. The CDR3 spells CASRKQNTYEQYF. The CDR3 DNA reads as TGTGCCAGCAGAAAACAGAATACCTACGAGCAGTACTTC.

The V call is TRBV7-9, the J call TRBJ1-3; TRBD1 might be the D (5 bases). The V gene's germline CDR1 is SEHNR and CDR2 FQNEAQ (reference sequence). The CDR3 runs to 14 residues. V shed 5 bases and J shed 3 bases, with 11 bases lying between them. Here the CDR3 reads CASSLVRDGNTIYF. Written as DNA, the CDR3 is TGTGCCAGCAGCCTAGTCAGGGATGGAAACACCATATATTTT.

The gene calls are TRBV6-5 and TRBJ1-6, with D possibly TRBD1 on 5 matching bases. This CDR3 contains 15 residues. CDR1 MNHEY and CDR2 SVGAGI come from the germline V gene. The ends were cut back, 8 bases at V and 1 base at J, with 12 bases in the middle. Here the CDR3 reads CASAARGSYNSPLHF. DNA for the CDR3: TGTGCCAGCGCTGCCCGGGGGTCCTATAATTCACCCCTCCACTTT.

The chain employs TRBV5-6 and TRBJ2-7; weak D call: TRBD1 (6 bases). The length of the CDR3 is 13 residues. Per germline, CDR1 SGHDT and CDR2 YYEEEE. The germline V and J ends were trimmed by 0 bases and 5 bases, with 9 bases remaining between them. CDR3 sequence reads: CASSLDRVNEQYF. The CDR3 region has the DNA TGTGCCAGCAGCTTGGACAGGGTTAACGAGCAGTACTTC.

Comment on this clone: At one boundary the junction diverges from the germline segment, which might be a read error. The chain recombines TRBV19 with TRBJ2-1; no definite D call. The CDR3 contains 13 residues. Per germline, CDR1 LNHDA and CDR2 SQIVND (reference sequence). The CDR3 spells CASNLGQAGGPIF. The DNA of the CDR3 is TGTGCCAGTAATCTCGGCCAGGCCGGTGGACCGATCTTC.

V gene TRBV6-8 combines with J gene TRBJ2-5; 8 nucleotides line up with TRBD1. The CDR3 has 14 residues. V was pared by 4 bases and J by 5 bases, with 6 bases of the junction left unmatched. The V gene's germline CDR1 is MNHGY and CDR2 SAAAGT. This chain's CDR3 is CASSWQGAGETQYF. The DNA for the CDR3 is TGTGCCAGCAGTTGGCAGGGGGCAGGGGAGACCCAGTACTTC.

In its sample, this clone was seen a few times. The V call is TRBV2, the J call TRBJ2-5; D not certain. The CDR3 consists of 13 residues. Germline lookup yields CDR1 SNHLY and CDR2 FYNNEI. V gave up 5 bases and J gave up 2 bases, with 9 bases separating them. The CDR3 nucleotides are TGTGCCAGCAGTATGCGCAGACAAGAGACCCAGTACTTC. Residues: CASSMRRQETQYF.

In its sample, this clone was seen once. J is TRBJ1-6 and V is TRBV7-9; D is unresolved. From germline, CDR1 is SEHNR and CDR2 FQNEAQ (reference sequence). V lost 4 bases, J lost 7 bases, and 8 bases lay in between. The CDR3 length is 13 residues. In DNA, the CDR3 is TGTGCCAGCAGCTACGGGCTCAATTCACCCCTCCACTTT. Its translation is CASSYGLNSPLHF.

This clone was seen a handful of times. V gene TRBV5-1 combines with J gene TRBJ2-3; TRBD2 aligns across 12 bases. Germline values: CDR1 SGHRS, CDR2 YFSETQ. This CDR3 region has 16 residues. The trim removed 1 base at V and 3 bases at J, leaving 3 bases unmatched. The CDR3 loop reads CASSLPGTSGTDTQYF. CDR3 DNA: TGCGCCAGCAGCTTGCCGGGGACTAGCGGGACAGATACGCAGTATTTT.

V gene TRBV6-5 combines with J gene TRBJ2-1; D is possibly TRBD2 (6 bases). CDR1 MNHEY and CDR2 SVGAGI come from the germline V gene. Trimming shortened V by 2 bases and J by 3 bases, and 11 bases separated the two germline ends. The CDR3 has 15 amino acids. CDR3 sequence reads: CASSYAKGLYNEQFF. The CDR3 DNA follows: TGTGCCAGCAGTTACGCAAAGGGACTCTACAATGAGCAGTTCTTC.

This chain uses TRBV21-1 with TRBJ1-1; the table's TRBD1 call for D was not verified on the DNA. TRBV21-1 is shown as a pseudogene. This CDR3 has 17 residues. CDR3 nucleotide sequence: TGTGCCAGCAGCACCCGGGGGACACAGGGGAGGAACACTGAAGCTTTCTTT. It specifies CASSTRGTQGRNTEAFF.